This record concerns one T cell receptor beta chain sequence. As yet, its antigen is unknown. There are 16 residues in the CDR3. Germline lookup yields CDR1 MDHEN and CDR2 SYDVKM. V lost 3 bases, J lost 1 base, and 13 bases lay in between. This entry belongs to a study of cytomegalovirus exposure and HLA in healthy donors. Overall study results and limits: In a later analysis, an Asian-associated ancestry cluster reportedly showed fewer N-insertions than the approximately 660-donor mean. Sequencing artifact likely explains a cluster of highly shared sequence variants.

The PCR employed 60 Vbeta primers together with 13 Jbeta primers. This table comes from immunoSEQ multiplex PCR, and its TCRdb copy is limited to in-frame clones, with some not included. The sample shows under 150,000 clones, about 72% of them seen only once. J is TRBJ1-5 and V is TRBV28; TRBD1 is a possible D gene (5 bases). The receptor was isolated from a man in his forties in good health and CMV-seronegative. Specimen: PBMCs. The CDR3 sequence is CASSFQGSPSNQPQHF. The CDR3 DNA sequence: TGTGCCAGCAGTTTTCAGGGCAGTCCGAGCAATCAGCCCCAGCATTTT.